This TCR beta chain was found in a study of T cell repertoires in cytomegalovirus infection. Looked up from germline, CDR1 is LGHNT and CDR2 is FRNRAP. V shed 6 bases and J shed 6 bases, with 10 bases lying between them. CDR3 length equals 12 residues. This clonotype has a count of ten or more. TCRdb re-derived calls from the reads in MiXCR, one entry per CDR3 protein. The sample contains about 440,000 distinct CDR3 sequences, approximately 32% of which appear only once. V gene TRBV12-5 combines with J gene TRBJ2-3, with D maybe TRBD2 (6 bases). The TCR sequence derives from a human donor in good health (CMV status not recorded). Some clones in this sample may be carry-over from other donors' samples. The sequenced sample consisted of PBMCs. The CDR3 region has the DNA TGTGCTAGTGGACCAGGAGGGGATACGCAGTATTTT. Translation: CASGPGGDTQYF.